This T cell receptor (beta chain) was sequenced in a study of blood T cell repertoires in COVID-19. V shed 2 bases and J shed 2 bases, with 14 bases lying between them. The CDR3 runs to 16 residues. Germline V CDR1 and CDR2: SGHVS, FNYEAQ. In this sample, this clone turned up once. Per the authors' pipeline: Reference gene primers were amplified, and this amplification served to estimate nucleated cell counts. TCRdb keeps only in-frame clones here, not all; method: immunoSEQ multiplex PCR. V, J and clone size derive from that table, while D and trimming were established from the DNA sequence. The sample includes 150,000 to 200,000 clones, 85% seen only once; the top ten take about 3%.

The sequenced sample was peripheral blood. The source of this sequence is a human donor with acute or convalescent COVID-19. The donor label of this sample is uncertain. The rearrangement links TRBV7-6 to TRBJ2-3; D perhaps matches TRBD2 (7 bases). Written as DNA, the CDR3 is TGTGCCAGCAGCTTACGCGGGGGCCCTAACACAGATACGCAGTATTTT. Translated, it gives CASSLRGGPNTDTQYF.